This passage covers 10 T cell receptor beta chains from one sample sequenced in a study of blood T cells in healthy people across ages. Then a second PCR, running roughly 7 to 12 cycles, was carried out with a sample-barcoded 5' primer and a J-beta primer mix. MiXCR, run by TCRdb on the 5' RACE reads, gives a single entry per CDR3 protein. The table includes some 1.4 million distinct CDR3 sequences, approximately 40% detected once. The sequencing sample was made of blood. The origin of the receptors is a woman aged 18-29 years in good health.

V and J are TRBV20-1 and TRBJ1-5, with 8 bases matching TRBD1. After removal of 6 bases from V and 0 bases from J, the junction contained 4 bases not matched to a gene. There are 14 residues in the CDR3. CDR1 DFQATT and CDR2 SNEGSKA come from the germline V gene (reference sequence). This CDR3 reads CSAGTGYSNQPQHF. CDR3 DNA sequence: TGCAGTGCCGGGACAGGCTATAGCAATCAGCCCCAGCATTTT.

The gene calls are TRBV20-1 and TRBJ2-1; 9 bases align to TRBD2. Judging by the DNA end, TRBJ2-7 fits better; the J call may be wrong. The CDR3 covers 14 residues. Germline-derived CDR1 and CDR2 are DFQATT and SNEGSKA (reference sequence). CDR3 protein: CSAFSGRSPYEQYF. In DNA, the CDR3 is TGCAGTGCTTTTAGCGGGAGATCCCCCTACGAGCAGTACTTC.

The rearrangement uses TRBV7-2 and TRBJ1-1; D gene ambiguous. V shed 0 bases and J shed 7 bases, with 3 bases lying between them. Germline CDR1 reads SGHTA; CDR2 reads FQGNSA. The CDR3 consists of 11 residues. CDR3 in DNA: TGTGCCAGCAGCTTAGCGTTTGAAGCTTTCTTT. Translating gives CASSLAFEAFF.

This clonotype appeared a few times. The rearrangement uses TRBV20-1 and TRBJ1-5; D might be TRBD1 (6 bases). Trimming pared 0 bases from V and 0 bases from J, leaving 24 bases between. The CDR3 consists of 20 residues. Germline V gene lookup returns CDR1 DFQATT and CDR2 SNEGSKA (reference sequence). The CDR3 protein is CSARDLGGRGMIFSNQPQHF. DNA of the CDR3: TGCAGTGCTAGAGATCTCGGCGGCAGGGGCATGATATTTAGCAATCAGCCCCAGCATTTT.

This clonotype appeared a few times. At one end, the junction sequence differs from germline, possibly due to a read error. The chain's CDR3 is CSARDSGSHYGQYF. The CDR3 DNA follows: TGCAGTGCTAGAGATAGCGGGAGCCACTACGGGCAGTACTTC. V gene TRBV20-1 combines with J gene TRBJ2-7, with 9 bases lining up with TRBD2. Looked up from germline, CDR1 is DFQATT and CDR2 is SNEGSKA (reference sequence). This CDR3 region has 14 residues.

This clonotype was found a few times. The chain recombines TRBV7-2 with TRBJ2-1; 7 nucleotides line up with TRBD2. The CDR3 is 14 residues long. J was trimmed by 4 bases and V by 9 bases; bases with no gene match: 9. Germline lookup yields CDR1 SGHTA and CDR2 FQGNSA. As DNA, the CDR3 is TGTGCCAGTGAGCGGGACGGCCAATACAATGAGCAGTTCTTC. Protein product: CASERDGQYNEQFF.

The chain recombines TRBV2 with TRBJ2-1; 11 nucleotides agree with TRBD2. V lost 6 bases and J lost 7; bases outside the gene matches: 5. This CDR3 is 14 amino acids long. The germline CDR1 and CDR2 sequences are SNHLY and FYNNEI. The CDR3 nucleotides are TGTGCCAGCAGGCTAGCGGGAGGTAGTAATGAGCAGTTCTTC. It codes for CASRLAGGSNEQFF.

The V call is TRBV5-1, the J call TRBJ2-7; unclear D gene. Germline CDR1 reads SGHRS; CDR2 reads YFSETQ. V shed 0 bases and J shed 6 bases, with 10 bases lying between them. This CDR3 comprises 13 residues. The DNA of the CDR3 is TGCGCCAGCAGCTTGGCCGGGTCGGCCGAGCAGTACTTC. It encodes CASSLAGSAEQYF.

The chain joins TRBV7-3 to TRBJ2-5; D is possibly TRBD1 (5 bases). Trimming took off 1 base at V and 1 base at J, with 10 bases between the two ends. Germline values: CDR1 SGHTA, CDR2 FQGTGA. The CDR3 consists of 15 residues. CDR3 coding DNA: TGTGCCAGCAGCTTAAATGGACATCTCCAAGAGACCCAGTACTTC. Translated, it gives CASSLNGHLQETQYF.

Here the CDR3 reads CAIIWGGYEQYF. CDR3 sequence (DNA): TGTGCCATCATCTGGGGAGGCTACGAGCAGTACTTC. The chain recombines TRBV10-3 with TRBJ2-7; weak D call: TRBD2 (6 bases). There are 12 residues in the CDR3. Trimming shortened V by 7 bases and J by 3 bases, and 10 bases separated the two germline ends. CDR1 is ENHRY and CDR2 is SYGVKD in the germline V gene.